Here is one T cell receptor (beta chain) with its context. The antigen this receptor binds is unknown. No much larger clone exists at a distance of one base, and base qualities are not known. The data stem from a study of blood T cell repertoires in COVID-19 (dated by TCRdb to 2018 to 2020). Regarding the complete study: Collaborator samples came from the United States, Italy and Spain and covered acute and convalescent phases of COVID-19. The prospective study material was composed of cDNA or gDNA derived from T cells, B-cell-depleted T cells, or PBMCs. The repertoires were released in a freely available public database meant as a resource for research on the immune response to SARS-CoV-2. Sample metadata almost always included a de-identified subject ID, COVID-19 status, age in years and sex. Where available, HLA class I and class II types were taken from metadata supplied by the sample provider and were not determined by assay-based typing. Samples came from the ongoing ImmuneRACE study (first 160 participants) plus 1,254 subjects from 6 global collaborators. The dataset comprised deeply sampled blood TCRbeta repertoires from subjects exposed to, actively infected with, or recovered from COVID-19. The paper as a whole reports these results and caveats: How much clinical and demographic metadata was included differed by source and by participant, and the metadata was provided uncurated.

The collaborating institutions used their own protocols to collect whole blood in K2EDTA tubes. For TCRbeta analysis, collaborators shipped samples as frozen whole blood, isolated PBMCs, or DNA extracted from either of those sample types. Including cysteine and phenylalanine, the CDR3 has 12 amino acids. Of all the DNA, just the CDR3 is kept, 36 bases in frame from base 1. Trimming removed 6 bases from V and 2 bases from J, leaving 7 bases between the germline ends. CDR1 LNHDA and CDR2 SQIVND are derived from the germline V gene (reference sequence). TCRbeta CDR3 regions were amplified from genomic DNA by means of the immunoSEQ Assay, a bias-controlled multiplex PCR. As for the original processing: The number of nucleated cells in each sample was estimated by amplification of reference gene primers within the assay. To quantify the absolute abundance of each unique TCRbeta CDR3 rearrangement, sequence reads were collapsed and filtered. For each sample, productive Simpson clonality was calculated as the square root of Simpson's diversity index over productive rearrangements. Sourced from immuneACCESS, this table was stored by TCRdb with only in-frame sequences that have V and J called. A share of the clones is absent; for the studies checked, an unresolved V gene accounts for under half, and the remainder has no known explanation. V and J calls and clone size follow that table, whereas D and trimming were derived from the DNA. Across this sample there are 130,000 to 150,000 clones, with about 80% seen only once. The ten largest clonotypes hold roughly 4.5% of the sample.

The rearrangement joined TRBV19 to TRBJ1-1, with no confident D gene call. This clonotype was sampled from a human donor in a cohort sampled during active COVID-19. Material for sequencing was peripheral blood. The DNA reads TGTGCCAGTAGCAAGACTAACACTGAAGCTTTCTTT. Its protein is CASSKTNTEAFF.